The clone carrying this TCR beta chain was found many times. Its matching antigen is unknown. Germline assignment: CDR1 MNHEY and CDR2 SVGAGI. V dropped 7 bases and J dropped 4; count of bases not matched to a gene: 6. There are 15 residues in the CDR3. As part of library construction, unique molecular identifiers were attached to individual cDNA molecules. MiXCR, run by TCRdb on the 5' RACE reads, gives a single entry per CDR3 protein. The sample contains around 20,000 distinct CDR3 sequences, about 4% of which appear only once. This sample is drawn from a study of early T cells in non-severe SARS-CoV-2 infection. Study-level results: There was a bias toward anti-spike CD8 responses in VDJdb matching, which missed private and CD4 specificities.

The TCR sequence derives from an adult who was a healthcare worker with PCR-confirmed SARS-CoV-2 infection or an uninfected control (not recorded which). The specimen sequenced was whole blood. The chain couples TRBV6-5 to TRBJ1-6, with 8 positions matching TRBD1. DNA for the CDR3: TGTGCCAGCACAATGACAGGGGATTATAATTCACCCCTCCACTTT. This encodes CASTMTGDYNSPLHF.